The rows below give T cell receptor beta chains drawn from one sample of a study of cytomegalovirus exposure and HLA in healthy donors. Using immunoSEQ multiplex PCR, the repertoire was profiled, and TCRdb retains in-frame clones only, with some absent. The profile shows 150,000 to 200,000 clones, 78% of them singletons. The sample taken for sequencing was PBMCs. These receptors all come from a woman under 40 in good health and CMV-seropositive. The CDR3 runs from the conserved cysteine through the conserved F or W. The D gene is left open where the match is weak. Rows may omit the clone size; those that give it use once, few, many or a size class.

j_gene,v_gene,d_gene,abundance,CDR3nt,CDR3aa
TRBJ2-7,TRBV19,TRBD1,NA,TGTGCCAGTTCCACCGGGACAGGGCCCTACGAGCAGTACTTC,CASSTGTGPYEQYF
TRBJ2-1,TRBV2,NA,once,TGTGCCTCCTTGAGGGATGAGCAGTTCTTC,CASLRDEQFF
TRBJ1-2,TRBV15,NA,NA,TGTGCCACCAGCACGGACAGTAACTATGGCTACACCTTC,CATSTDSNYGYTF
TRBJ2-6,TRBV4-3,NA,NA,TGCGCCAGCAGCCAAGATCCTTTTGGGAGCTACTCTGGGGCCAACGTCCTGACTTTC,CASSQDPFGSYSGANVLTF
TRBJ1-2,TRBV9,TRBD1,NA,TGTGCCAGCAGCAATACCGACAGGGGGCCTCTCTATGGCTACACCTTC,CASSNTDRGPLYGYTF
TRBJ2-5,TRBV5-4,TRBD1,NA,TGTGCCAGCAGCACAGGGACAGCGCAAGAGACCCAGTACTTC,CASSTGTAQETQYF
TRBJ1-1,TRBV7-9,NA,NA,TGTGCCAGCAGCTTAGGGTGGGGAGGAACTGAAGCTTTCTTT,CASSLGWGGTEAFF
TRBJ2-7,TRBV28,TRBD1,once,TGTGCCAGCAACCCATCGACAGGGTTGGCCTACGAGCAGTACTTC,CASNPSTGLAYEQYF
TRBJ1-5,TRBV10-1,TRBD1,NA,TGCGCGGGCAGTGGGGACAGGGGGGCCTTTAATGATCAGCCCCAGCATTTT,CAGSGDRGAFNDQPQHF
TRBJ2-3,TRBV30,NA,NA,TGTGCCTGGAGCGCGGACTCCCTCCGGGCAGATACGCAGTATTTT,CAWSADSLRADTQYF
TRBJ1-6,TRBV6-1,NA,NA,TGTGCCAGCAGTGAAGTCCAACAGGGCTCCTCCTATAATTCACCCCTCCACTTT,CASSEVQQGSSYNSPLHF
TRBJ1-1,TRBV2,NA,NA,TGTGCCAGCAGTACGGACATCCCCGCGAACACTGAAGCTTTCTTT,CASSTDIPANTEAFF
TRBJ1-2,TRBV6-5,NA,NA,TGTGCCAGCAGTTACTATCGCGGCGGAGGCTATGGCTACACCTTC,CASSYYRGGGYGYTF
TRBJ1-1,TRBV19,TRBD1,NA,TGTGCCAGTAGTATAGCCGCGGACAGGAACCCTGAAGCTTTCTTT,CASSIAADRNPEAFF
TRBJ1-4,TRBV5-1,TRBD1,NA,TGCGCCAGCAGCTTGGTCGGGACAGGGTATGGGAATGAAAAACTGTTTTTT,CASSLVGTGYGNEKLFF
TRBJ1-1,TRBV4-2,NA,few,TGTGCCAGCAGCCCTGAACCAGGGTTCTCCTGGAACACTGAAGCTTTCTTT,CASSPEPGFSWNTEAFF
TRBJ2-2,TRBV10-3,TRBD2,NA,TGTGCCATCAGTGACCAGCGGGGGGCGAACACCGGGGAGCTGTTTTTT,CAISDQRGANTGELFF
TRBJ1-2,TRBV21-1,NA,NA,TGTGCCAGCAGCAACGGTACAGGGGACTATGGCTACACCTTC,CASSNGTGDYGYTF
TRBJ2-3,TRBV7-2,NA,NA,TGTGCCAGCAGCTTAGTGGCTAGCGACACAGATACGCAGTATTTT,CASSLVASDTDTQYF
TRBJ2-7,TRBV28,NA,NA,TGTGCCAGCAGTCTTATGAGGAGCCCGTACCTTTTC,CASSLMRSPYLF
TRBJ1-1,TRBV5-1,NA,NA,TGCGCCAGCAGCAAATCAGACACCATGAACACTGAAGCTTTCTTT,CASSKSDTMNTEAFF
TRBJ2-1,TRBV11-2,NA,NA,TGTGCCAGCGCCAGGGGGGCAAGCTCCTACAATGAGCAGTTCTTC,CASARGASSYNEQFF
TRBJ1-5,TRBV10-3,NA,NA,TGTGCCTCGGGGGACCAGGGCCAGCCCCAGCATTTT,CASGDQGQPQHF
TRBJ2-4,TRBV10-3,NA,NA,TGTGCCATCAGTGAGAGAGCGACAGGCGGGGGCAAAAACATTCAGTACTTC,CAISERATGGGKNIQYF
TRBJ2-3,TRBV4-1,TRBD1,NA,TGCGCCAGCAGCCGAGCACCCGGGACAGGGAACACAGATACGCAGTATTTT,CASSRAPGTGNTDTQYF
TRBJ2-1,TRBV4-1,TRBD2,NA,TGCGCCAGCAGCCAAGTACAGCGGGGGGGCCACGGTGAGCAGTTCTTC,CASSQVQRGGHGEQFF
TRBJ2-3,TRBV18,NA,NA,TGTGCCAGCTCAGTATCCATCGGCAGCGGCACAGATACGCAGTATTTT,CASSVSIGSGTDTQYF
TRBJ1-6,TRBV5-1,NA,NA,TGCGCCAGCAGCTTGGAGACACCCAGTTGGGGCAATTCACCCCTCCACTTT,CASSLETPSWGNSPLHF
TRBJ2-7,TRBV5-6,NA,NA,TGTGCCAGCAGCGTGACGGGGAGCTCCTACGAGCAGTACTTC,CASSVTGSSYEQYF
TRBJ1-3,TRBV20-1,NA,few,TGCACCAACGAGCTAGGAAACACCATATATTTT,CTNELGNTIYF
TRBJ1-2,TRBV13,NA,NA,TGTGCCAGCAGCTTAAACAGGCCTTATGGCTACACCTTC,CASSLNRPYGYTF
TRBJ1-1,TRBV11-2,NA,NA,TGTGCCAGCAGCTCGGCAGGGGAAGTCACTGAAGCTTTCTTT,CASSSAGEVTEAFF
TRBJ2-7,TRBV28,NA,once,TGTGCCAGCAGTCCCCCGGAGGAGGGGCAGTACTTC,CASSPPEEGQYF
TRBJ1-4,TRBV30,NA,few,TGTGCCTGGAGTGTAGGTCTCAGTAGGAGTGAAAAACTGTTTTTT,CAWSVGLSRSEKLFF
TRBJ2-7,TRBV5-6,NA,NA,TGTGCCAGCAGCCCGGACTGGAGCTCCTACGAGCAGTACTTC,CASSPDWSSYEQYF
TRBJ1-2,TRBV29-1,NA,NA,TGCAGTGCACCGGGGGCTAACTATGGCTACACCTTC,CSAPGANYGYTF